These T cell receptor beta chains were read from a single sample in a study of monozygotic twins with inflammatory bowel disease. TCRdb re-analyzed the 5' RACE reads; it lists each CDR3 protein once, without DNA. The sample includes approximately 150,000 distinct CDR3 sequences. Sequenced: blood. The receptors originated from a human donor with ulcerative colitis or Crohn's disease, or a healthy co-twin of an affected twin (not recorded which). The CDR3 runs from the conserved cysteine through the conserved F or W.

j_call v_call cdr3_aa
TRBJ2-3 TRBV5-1 CASSFGGDTDTQYF
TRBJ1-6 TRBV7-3 CASSQGSPSSYNSPLHF
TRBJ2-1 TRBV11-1 CASSSSRLAGGHYNEQFF
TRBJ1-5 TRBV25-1 CASSESDRVGQPQHF
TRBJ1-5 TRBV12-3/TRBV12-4 CASSPSGRHQPQHF
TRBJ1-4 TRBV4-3 CASSQVLPGTGDEKLFF
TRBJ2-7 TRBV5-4 CASSSRQGDSYEQYF
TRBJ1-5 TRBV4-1 CASSQAGFLNQPQHF
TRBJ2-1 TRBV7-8 CASSTTGGSYNEQFF
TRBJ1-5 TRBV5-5 CASSLGGQSGGGQPQHF
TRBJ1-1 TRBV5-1 CASSLTGAEAFF
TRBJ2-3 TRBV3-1 CASSQDRQDTQYF
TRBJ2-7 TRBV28 CASSLFRTGGSYEQYF
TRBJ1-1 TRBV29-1 CSVTGGENTEAFF
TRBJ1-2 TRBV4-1 CASSPSGRLTHGYTF
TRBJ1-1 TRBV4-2 CASSQVTGKNTEAFF
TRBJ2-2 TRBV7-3 CASSPQSTGELFF
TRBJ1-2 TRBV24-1 CATSDPWMGLRGYTF
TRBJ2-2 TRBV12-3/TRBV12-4 CASSFIRGGLQSNTGELFF
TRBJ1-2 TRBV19 CASTGWTNNYGYTF
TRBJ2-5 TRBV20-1 CSAVRGAPETQYF
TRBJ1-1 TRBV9 CASSPLRTEAFF
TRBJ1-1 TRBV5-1 CASRTGTGGNTEAFF
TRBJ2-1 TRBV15 CATLHTQGRWTSGRNNEQFF
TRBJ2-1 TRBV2 CASSEALGTSEYNEQFF
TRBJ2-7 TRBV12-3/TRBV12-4 CASTPNPYEQYF